The clone carrying this T cell receptor (beta chain) was found a few times. Losses at the gene ends were 6 bases for V and 2 bases for J; bases not matched to a gene: 8. The CDR3 is 16 residues long. CDR1 is WNHNN, CDR2 SYGVQD, per germline (reference sequence). This sample was included in a study of T-cell reconstitution after alpha-beta-depleted transplantation in children. The TCRbeta library was prepared with unique molecular identifiers. TCRdb re-called the PCR reads through MiXCR, storing one row per CDR3 protein. The sample lists some 300,000 distinct CDR3 sequences; 10% were seen once. The source of this sequence is a human donor who donated a stem cell graft to a child with acute lymphoblastic leukemia. Here the sequenced sample was PBMCs from the stem cell graft donor, taken from the stem cell graft. The V and J genes are TRBV10-1 and TRBJ2-3; TRBD2 matches at 10 bases. The CDR3 spells CASSVPLAGPTDTQYF. CDR3 DNA: TGCGCCAGCAGCGTCCCACTAGCGGGACCCACAGATACGCAGTATTTT.